This TCR beta chain came from a study of blood T cells in healthy people across ages (dated by TCRdb to 2014 to 2015). For the wider study: Template switching captured roughly one uniquely barcoded TCR beta cDNA molecule per two T cells in model experiments. For two donors (one aged 18 to 29 and one aged 80 or older), the study analyzed two additional independent replicas of 1 million unique cDNA reads from the same blood draw. The study measured age-related changes in TCR beta repertoire diversity using deep sequencing normalized with unique cDNA molecular identifiers. Donors were grouped into four age groups: young (average roughly 15 years), middle-aged (39), aged (about 59) and long-lived (82). The full study reports these points: Compared with the aged group, the long-lived group had more naive CD4+ T cells, fewer expanded clones and increased TCR diversity, a pattern suggesting age selection. There was a strong correlation between observed TCR beta diversity and the percentage of naive T cells measured by flow cytometry. Estimates of total diversity based on one million sequenced T cells were regarded as lower bounds and as underestimates. Because profiling used bulk unsorted PBMCs, naive and antigen-experienced compartments could not be compared conclusively. As age increased, observed TCR beta diversity per million T cells dropped in a roughly linear way, and a significant reduction was already evident by age about 40. The CMV infection status of donors was not known, potentially confounding age-related changes in expanded clonotypes.

Systemically healthy Caucasian individuals from Russia, some 36 in total and aged about 6 to 100 years, were included as donors. Approximately 9.7 milliliters of peripheral blood were drawn from each donor into EDTA-treated Vacutainer tubes. Ficoll-Paque density-gradient centrifugation was used to isolate PBMCs, with at least 7 million per sample. Trizol reagent was used to extract total RNA from PBMCs, with at least 5.5 micrograms per sample. For every donor, flow cytometry on a PBMC aliquot measured the percentage of naive CD45RAhigh/CD27high T cells. The germline V gene (reference sequence) gives CDR1 as SEHNR and CDR2 as FQNEAQ. The CDR3 covers 14 residues, taking in both the cysteine and the phenylalanine. Only CDR3 DNA remains: 42 bases, in frame from the first base. Relative to germline, V is 2 bases shorter and J is 7 bases shorter, with 11 bases between their ends. The library was prepared using 5' RACE. The reads were generated on an Illumina HiSeq 2500. A second 7 to 11 cycle PCR used a sample-barcoded 5' primer and a J-beta primer mix. A template-switch 5' adaptor carrying 12 random nucleotides introduced a unique molecular identifier onto each TCR beta cDNA molecule. Each sample yielded at least 3 million CDR3-containing paired-end reads. First-strand cDNA synthesis was performed from all RNA using the Mint cDNA synthesis kit, with priming by a TRBC-specific oligonucleotide. All cDNA was treated with uracil-DNA glycosylase and then went through a first 18-cycle PCR with the universal primers M1SS and BC2_uni_R. Processing in the source paper ran as follows. Each sample was normalized by randomly selecting 1 million high-quality reads, each carrying a distinct molecular identifier. Reads sharing molecular identifiers were discarded rather than binned into consensus sequences. MiTCR, run with a Q25 quality threshold and the strictest error-elimination algorithm, handled CDR3 identification, clonotype clustering and error correction. A nonparametric unseen species model with Euler transformation was used to estimate lower-bound total TCR beta diversity. TCRdb reprocessing: public reads trimmed at Q25 with fastp, clones called with MiXCR, in-frame beta chains kept. When rows share a CDR3 protein, they turn into one entry using the most common DNA and genes. The V and J calls were not made by the authors but by TCRdb's processing. Within this sample are roughly 700,000 distinct CDR3 sequences, with approximately 25% of them counted one time only. Just under 9.5% of the sample lies in the top ten.

This clonotype was detected a few times. Its binding antigen is unknown. Base qualities are not recorded, but no much larger clone differs from it by a single base. The same sample was also used in a study of T cells of mothers and their children. As that second paper reports: Nine systemically healthy Caucasian individuals served as donors, namely three mothers together with their six children. cDNA synthesis used all of the extracted RNA, with 1.5 ug of RNA in each 15 ul reaction. In the second PCR, sample barcodes and 2-4 random nucleotides were introduced via the M1S primer. Each mother yielded over 9 million TCR beta CDR3 reads and each child 3 million or so reads. Thymic selection shapes the output of TCR recombination in a similar way in related and unrelated pairs, and inherited differences have a minor effect. Normalized repertoire overlap was always found to be slightly, but never significantly, higher in related mother-child pairs than in unrelated mother-child pairs. No persistent microchimeric T cell clones were found, with a detection sensitivity of approximately 94 clones per million clonotypes. To look for features that set related mother-child pairs apart from unrelated individuals, the researchers ran deep NGS to compare the TCR beta repertoires of mothers and children. On average, the children were roughly 10 +/- 4 years old, while the mothers were about 37 +/- 4 years old. After adapter ligation with NEBNext reagents, the libraries were sequenced on Illumina HiSeq 2000 with 100+100 nt paired-end reads. To avoid cross-contamination, the mother libraries and the child libraries were prepared a month apart and sequenced in separate runs. Between roughly 500,000 and 2,100,000 distinct TCR beta clonotypes were identified per donor. Naive TCR beta clonotypes were estimated from low-frequency clonotypes matched to each donor's FACS-determined naive share, without sorting.

Sequenced input: blood. The chain is encoded by TRBV7-9 joined to TRBJ1-4; no D gene call is confident. This receptor was obtained from a boy aged 5-17 years in good health. The CDR3 here reads CASSLTTGVEKLFF. The DNA reads as follows: TGTGCCAGCAGCTTAACCACTGGAGTTGAAAAACTGTTTTTT.